This T cell receptor (beta chain) comes out of a study of CXCR3-negative and CXCR3-positive naive CD8 T cells. Study results and caveats: Naive subsets expressed similar surface CD5; TRB CDR3 features served to infer TCR strength. Relative to CXCR3-negative naive cells, CXCR3-positive naive cells had more hydrophobic TRB CDR3s.

Points on this clonotype: What it recognizes is unknown.

In preparing the TRB cDNA libraries, 5' RACE with UMI labels was used. TCRdb derives one entry per CDR3 protein from the 5' RACE reads, leaving out DNA. The specimen's table records 75,000 to 100,000 distinct CDR3 sequences. CD45RO-CCR7+CD27+CD95- characterized naive CD8+ T cells. CDR1 is DFQATT, CDR2 SNEGSKA, per germline (reference sequence). The CDR3 is 13 amino acids. The clonotype originates from a human donor in good health. Some clones in this sample may be carry-over from other donors' samples. The chain joins TRBV20-1 to TRBJ2-7. Sequenced sample: naive CXCR3- CD8+ T cells from blood. Subset described: CD45RO-CCR7+CD27+CD95- naive CD8+ T cells lacking CXCR3 (TNR3-). The chain's CDR3 is CSARDQSTYEQYF.